This TCR beta chain appears in the sequencing data of a study of T cell repertoires in cytomegalovirus infection. About the research overall: From public TCR beta signatures came an indication of both CMV infection and matching HLA type.

Each CDR3 protein is one row after TCRdb ran MiXCR on the reads. This sample has approximately 250,000 distinct CDR3 sequences; 6.5% occur once, and the top ten carry about 6.3%. Whole-study results and caveats: Summed frequency of public TCR beta families distinguished CMV carriers with the relevant HLA. The ex vivo response was dominated by HLA-C-restricted CMV-specific TCR beta clonotypes.

This clonotype occurred many times. Its target is not known. With 4 bases clipped from V and 3 bases from J, the junction kept 16 bases outside the gene matches. CDR1 is SGHRS and CDR2 is YFSETQ in the germline V gene. The CDR3 loop spans 20 amino acids. The sample taken for sequencing was PBMCs. The TCR comes from a human donor in good health (CMV status not recorded). Some clones in this sample may be carry-over from other donors' samples. The J gene is TRBJ2-1, the V gene TRBV5-1; 13 bases fit TRBD2. The CDR3 loop is CASSKGTATSGGAFYNEQFF. The CDR3 DNA reads as TGCGCCAGCAGCAAAGGGACAGCCACTAGCGGGGGGGCCTTCTACAATGAGCAGTTCTTC.